Sequencing of this T cell receptor (beta chain) was carried out in a study of blood T cell repertoires in COVID-19. Germline V gives CDR1 LNHDA, CDR2 SQIVND (reference sequence). The CDR3 length is 18 residues. The V segment lost 4 bases and the J segment 1 base; nucleotides outside the gene matches: 11. Only in-frame clones appear in the TCRdb table, and some are missing; sequencing was by immunoSEQ multiplex PCR. This repertoire shows under 85,000 clones, 89% found once; its top ten account for approximately 12%. Sequencing was done on a sample of peripheral blood. The gene calls are TRBV19 and TRBJ2-1; 9 positions match TRBD1. This TCR came from a man between 65 and 85 years old with active or convalescent COVID-19. CDR3 region: CASSTGQGKVYSYNEQFF. For the CDR3, the DNA is TGTGCCAGTAGTACGGGACAGGGAAAAGTGTATTCCTACAATGAGCAGTTCTTC. The whole variable domain, filled in from reference TRBV19 and TRBJ2-1, reads DGGITQSPKYLFRKEGQNVTLSCEQNLNHDAMYWYRQDPGQGLRLIYYSQIVNDFQKGDIAEGYSVSREKKESFPLTVTSAQKNPTAFYLCASSTGQGKVYSYNEQFFGPGTRLTVL.